This entry features one T cell receptor (beta chain) sequence. This specimen comes from a study of blood T cells in healthy people across ages. Study information: Template switching recovered approximately one barcoded beta molecule for every two T cells.

This CDR3 has 18 amino acids. Looked up from germline, CDR1 is LGHNA and CDR2 is YSLEER. With 0 bases clipped from V and 6 bases from J, the junction kept 13 bases outside the gene matches. Total RNA was isolated from each sample in quantities of at least 6 micrograms. Then a second PCR, running about 6 to 12 cycles, was carried out with a sample-barcoded 5' primer and a J-beta primer mix. MiXCR was run by TCRdb on the 5' RACE reads, yielding one entry per CDR3 protein. The sample shows hundreds of thousands of distinct CDR3 sequences, about 61% of them seen only once. The sample comprised blood. The clonotype originates from a man aged 35 to 55 in good health. The genes are TRBV4-3 and TRBJ2-2, with 7 bases that match TRBD1. Written as DNA, the CDR3 is TGCGCCAGCAGCCAAGAGTTCCCCCGACAGGGTTTATCCGGGGAGCTGTTTTTT. It encodes CASSQEFPRQGLSGELFF.